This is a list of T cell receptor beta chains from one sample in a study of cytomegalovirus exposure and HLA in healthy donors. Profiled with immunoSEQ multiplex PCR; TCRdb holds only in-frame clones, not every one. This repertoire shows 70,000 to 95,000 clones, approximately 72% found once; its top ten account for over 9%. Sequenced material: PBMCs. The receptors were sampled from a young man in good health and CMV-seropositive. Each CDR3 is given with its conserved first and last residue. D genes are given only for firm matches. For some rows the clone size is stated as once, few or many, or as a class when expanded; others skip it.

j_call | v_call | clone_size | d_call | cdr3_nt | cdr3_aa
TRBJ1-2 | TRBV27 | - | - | TGTGCCAGCAGTTCTCTATCGACAGAAAACTATGGCTACACCTTC | CASSSLSTENYGYTF
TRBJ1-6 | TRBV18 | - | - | TGTGCCAGCTCACCACGACCCGGGGTGGGATATAATTCACCCCTCCACTTT | CASSPRPGVGYNSPLHF
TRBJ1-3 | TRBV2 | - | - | TGTGCCAGCAGTGGTTGGCCAGTCTCTGGAAACACCATATATTTT | CASSGWPVSGNTIYF
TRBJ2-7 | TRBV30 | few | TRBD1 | TGTGCCTGGACACCCGGGACAGCGACCTACGAGCAGTACTTC | CAWTPGTATYEQYF
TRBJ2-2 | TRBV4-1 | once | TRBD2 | TGCGCCAGCAGTCGACGACTAGCGGGGGACAACACCGGGGAGCTGTTTTTT | CASSRRLAGDNTGELFF
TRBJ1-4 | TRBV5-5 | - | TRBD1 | TGTGCCAGCAGCTTCAGGGGGACTAATGAAAAACTGTTTTTT | CASSFRGTNEKLFF
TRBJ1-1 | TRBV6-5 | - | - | TGTGCCAGCAGTCGCACAGGGTATGCTGAAGCTTTCTTT | CASSRTGYAEAFF
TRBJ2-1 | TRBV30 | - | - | TGTGCCTGGAGTGTCAGGGGGGATGAGCAGTTCTTC | CAWSVRGDEQFF
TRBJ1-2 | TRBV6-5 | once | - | TGTGCCAGCGAGGGGGACTATGGCTACACCTTC | CASEGDYGYTF
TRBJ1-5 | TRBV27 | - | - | TGTGCCAGCAGTTTATCAACTCATCAGCCCCAGCATTTT | CASSLSTHQPQHF
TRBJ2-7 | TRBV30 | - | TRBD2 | TGTGCCTGGACTACTAGCGGGGGCACCTACGAGCAGTACTTC | CAWTTSGGTYEQYF
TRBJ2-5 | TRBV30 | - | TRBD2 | TGTGCCTGGAGTGTCGGTGAGGCTAGCGGGGGTTCAGAGACCCAGTACTTC | CAWSVGEASGGSETQYF
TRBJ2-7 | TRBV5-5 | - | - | TGTGCCAGCAGCTTGGCCGGGACAACCTACGAGCAGTACTTC | CASSLAGTTYEQYF
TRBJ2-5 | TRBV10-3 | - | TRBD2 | TGTGCCATCAGTGGGGGGACTAGCGGGGATAAAGAGACCCAGTACTTC | CAISGGTSGDKETQYF
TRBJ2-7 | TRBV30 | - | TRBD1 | TGTGCCTGGAATCGACAGGGAATGGGTTACGAGCAGTACTTC | CAWNRQGMGYEQYF
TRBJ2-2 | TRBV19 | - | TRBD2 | TGTGCCAGTAGTCGAAAGACTAGCGGGGGGGCGCCCGGGGAGCTGTTTTTT | CASSRKTSGGAPGELFF
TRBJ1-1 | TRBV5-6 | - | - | TGTGCCAGCAGCTTCTCCGGGAGTGTCACTGAAGCTTTCTTT | CASSFSGSVTEAFF
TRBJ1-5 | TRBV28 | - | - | TGTGCCAGCATCACCGCAGGGGTGACGGGTCAGCCCCAGCATTTT | CASITAGVTGQPQHF
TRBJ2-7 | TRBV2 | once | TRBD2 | TGTGCCAGCAGTGACCCCAGCGGGGGTTCCTACGAGCAGTACTTC | CASSDPSGGSYEQYF
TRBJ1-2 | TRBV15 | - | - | TGTGCCACCAGCAGAGGAGGAAACTCCGCCCACTATGGCTACACCTTC | CATSRGGNSAHYGYTF
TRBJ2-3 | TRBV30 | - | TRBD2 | TGTGCCTGGAGGGCAAGCGGGGGGGCTGATACGCAGTATTTT | CAWRASGGADTQYF
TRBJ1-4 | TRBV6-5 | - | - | TGTGCCAGCAGTTACGAGGGGAGGGGTAATGAAAAACTGTTTTTT | CASSYEGRGNEKLFF
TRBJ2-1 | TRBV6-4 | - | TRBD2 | TGTGCCAGCAGCCTCACTAGCGGGGGGGCCGATGAGCAGTTCTTC | CASSLTSGGADEQFF
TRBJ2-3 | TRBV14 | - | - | TGTGCCAGCAGCCCAACAGGGACAGATACGCAGTATTTT | CASSPTGTDTQYF
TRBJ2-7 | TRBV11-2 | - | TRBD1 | TGTGCCAGCAGCTTAGCGGGACAGGCCTACGAGCAGTACTTC | CASSLAGQAYEQYF
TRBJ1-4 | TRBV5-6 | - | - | TGTGCCAGCAGCTCGAGCGGGGGTCCGGGTGAAAAACTGTTTTTT | CASSSSGGPGEKLFF
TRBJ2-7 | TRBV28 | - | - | TGTGCCAGCAGCCACTACGAGCAGTACTTC | CASSHYEQYF
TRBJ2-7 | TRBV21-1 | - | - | TGTGCCAGCAGCAAAGCGGGCAGGGCCCTATACGAGCAGTACTTC | CASSKAGRALYEQYF
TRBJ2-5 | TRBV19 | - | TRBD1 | TGTGCCAGTAGTATAAAAACCGGGACAGGGGAGAGGAGGGAGACCCAGTACTTC | CASSIKTGTGERRETQYF
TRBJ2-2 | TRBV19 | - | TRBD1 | TGTGCCAGTAGTCGAGGGGACAGTCTACGCGGGGAGCTGTTTTTT | CASSRGDSLRGELFF
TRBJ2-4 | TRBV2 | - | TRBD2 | TGTGCCAGCAGAAAACTAGCGGGGGCCGACCTAGCCAAAAACATTCAGTACTTC | CASRKLAGADLAKNIQYF
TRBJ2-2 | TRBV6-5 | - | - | TGTGCCAGCAGTTACTCTGGAGCGTCCGGGGAGCTGTTTTTT | CASSYSGASGELFF
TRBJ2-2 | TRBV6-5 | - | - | TGTGCCAGCAGTTACTCGACGGAGCTCGGGGAGCTGTTTTTT | CASSYSTELGELFF
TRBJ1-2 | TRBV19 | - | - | TGTGCCAGTACAGCCTTGACACGGAACTATGGCTACACCTTC | CASTALTRNYGYTF
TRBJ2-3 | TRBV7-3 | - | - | TGTGCCACTTCCACCGGGAGCACAGATACGCAGTATTTT | CATSTGSTDTQYF
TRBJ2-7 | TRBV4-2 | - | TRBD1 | TGTGCCAGCAGCCAAGCGGTGGAGTCGGGACAGAAGTTATTCACCCCATTCTACGAGCAGTACTTC | CASSQAVESGQKLFTPFYEQYF
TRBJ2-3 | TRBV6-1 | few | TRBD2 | TGTGCCAGCAGTGAAACCGGGACTAGCGGGGGAAACACAGATACGCAGTATTTT | CASSETGTSGGNTDTQYF
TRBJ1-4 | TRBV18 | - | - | TGTGCCAGCTCACCACGGAGTATAGTGGCGTCTAATGAAAAACTGTTTTTT | CASSPRSIVASNEKLFF
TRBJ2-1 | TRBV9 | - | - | TGTGCCAGCAGCGGATTAGCCGATGAGCAGTTCTTC | CASSGLADEQFF
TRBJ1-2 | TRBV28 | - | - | TGTGCCAGCACGAGTAATAACTATGGCTACACCTTC | CASTSNNYGYTF
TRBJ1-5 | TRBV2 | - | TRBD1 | TGTGCCAGCAGAGGACAGGGTAAACAGCCCCAGCATTTT | CASRGQGKQPQHF
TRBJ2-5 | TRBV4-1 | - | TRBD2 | TGCGCCAGCAGCCCGGGGACTAGCGGGGGTCAGGAGACCCAGTACTTC | CASSPGTSGGQETQYF
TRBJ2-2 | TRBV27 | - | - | TGTGCCAGCAGTTTCGGGGTTGGAGCCCCGAACACCGGGGAGCTGTTTTTT | CASSFGVGAPNTGELFF
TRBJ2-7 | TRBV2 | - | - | TGTGCCAGCAGGCTCCGGGACATCTCCTACGAGCAGTACTTC | CASRLRDISYEQYF
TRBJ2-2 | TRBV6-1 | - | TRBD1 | TGTGCCAGCTACGGGACAGGCACCCCGGGGGAGCTGTTTTTT | CASYGTGTPGELFF
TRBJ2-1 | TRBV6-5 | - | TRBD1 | TGTGCCAGCAGCACGGGACAGTACAATGAGCAGTTCTTC | CASSTGQYNEQFF
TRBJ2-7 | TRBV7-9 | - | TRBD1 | TGTGCCAGCAGCCCCTCACCCGGTCGGACAGGGGGTTCCTACGAGCAGTACTTC | CASSPSPGRTGGSYEQYF
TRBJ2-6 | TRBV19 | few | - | TGTGCCAGTAGTATCGGAGGGGCCGGGGCCAACGTCCTGACTTTC | CASSIGGAGANVLTF
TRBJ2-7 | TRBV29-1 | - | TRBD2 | TGCAGCGTCGGGACTAGCTGGGACGAGCAGTACTTC | CSVGTSWDEQYF
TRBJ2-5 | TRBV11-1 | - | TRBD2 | TGTGCCAGCAGCTTAGGGACTAGCGGGGGTGGAAAGACCCAGTACTTC | CASSLGTSGGGKTQYF
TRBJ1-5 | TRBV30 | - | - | TGTGCCTGGAGTCCTTCGGGGGGTCAGCCCCAGCATTTT | CAWSPSGGQPQHF
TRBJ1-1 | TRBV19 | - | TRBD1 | TGTGCCAGTAGAAACCCCGGGGACAGATTTGGGGATCCGAACACTGAAGCTTTCTTT | CASRNPGDRFGDPNTEAFF
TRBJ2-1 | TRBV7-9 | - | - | TGTGCCAGCAGCTTACTACAGGAGCAGTTCTTC | CASSLLQEQFF
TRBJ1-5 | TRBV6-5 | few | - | TGTGCCAGCAGTCAAAACAATCAGCCCCAGCATTTT | CASSQNNQPQHF
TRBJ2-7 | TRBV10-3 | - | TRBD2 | TGTGCCATCAGTCCTCGGGAGGCTAGCGGGGGATTCGAGCAGTACTTC | CAISPREASGGFEQYF